A selection of T cell receptor beta chains follows, all from one sample in a study of cytomegalovirus exposure and HLA in healthy donors. Clones were sequenced by immunoSEQ multiplex PCR, and TCRdb holds only the in-frame ones, with some missing. This table holds approximately 70,000 clones. Sequences were obtained from PBMCs. Source of these receptors: a woman in her thirties in good health and CMV-seronegative. The CDR3 runs from the conserved cysteine through the conserved F or W. Each record gives: V gene, D gene, J gene, CDR3 DNA, CDR3 protein. A D gene is named only where the DNA matches it firmly.

TRBV30,TRBD1,TRBJ2-7,TGTGCCTGGACGGGACAGTCCTACGAGCAGTACTTC,CAWTGQSYEQYF
TRBV2,TRBD2,TRBJ2-7,TGTGCCACCGCGGGGGGTAGCGGGAGTTGGTACGAGCAGTACTTC,CATAGGSGSWYEQYF
TRBV18,TRBD1,TRBJ2-7,TGTGCCAGCTCACCGGCGACAGGGGCTACCTACGAGCAGTACTTC,CASSPATGATYEQYF
TRBV7-9,TRBD1,TRBJ2-3,TGTGCCAGCAGCCCCCGGGACAGGCCGATGGATACGCAGTATTTT,CASSPRDRPMDTQYF
TRBV5-4,.,TRBJ1-3,TGTGCCAGCAGCCTACAGGGAAGGGATAGAAACACCATATATTTT,CASSLQGRDRNTIYF
TRBV6-5,.,TRBJ1-2,TGTGCCAGAAGGCGGGACGGCGGCTACACCTTC,CARRRDGGYTF
TRBV18,TRBD1,TRBJ1-1,TGTGCCAGCTCACCTCCACAGGGGCTGGGGACTGAAGCTTTCTTT,CASSPPQGLGTEAFF
TRBV30,.,TRBJ2-4,TGTGCCTGGACCCCTGTACAGGGAAACATTCAGTACTTC,CAWTPVQGNIQYF
TRBV29-1,TRBD1,TRBJ2-7,TGCAGCGGTTCATTCGGGGACAGCTACGAGCAGTACTTC,CSGSFGDSYEQYF
TRBV4-3,.,TRBJ2-7,TGCGCCAGCAGCCAAGAACCTTCCATAGGGACACTCTCCTACGAGCAGTACTTC,CASSQEPSIGTLSYEQYF
TRBV6-1,.,TRBJ1-2,TGTGCCAGCACCTACTACGCCCCAGTCAACTATGGCTACACCTTC,CASTYYAPVNYGYTF
TRBV29-1,TRBD1,TRBJ2-2,TGCAGCGTCCAGGACAGGGGCACGGTGGCCGGGGAGCTGTTTTTT,CSVQDRGTVAGELFF
TRBV6-5,.,TRBJ2-7,TGTGCCAGCAGCACCGCAGACAGAAACGCCTACGAGCAGTACTTC,CASSTADRNAYEQYF
TRBV19,.,TRBJ2-5,TGTGCCAGTAGTATGAGACTAGTTGGTGAAGAGACCCAGTACTTC,CASSMRLVGEETQYF
TRBV5-1,.,TRBJ1-2,TGCGCCAGCAGCTCGTGGCCCCGGGTAGACTATGGCTACACCTTC,CASSSWPRVDYGYTF
TRBV5-1,.,TRBJ2-7,TGCGCCAGCAGCTTGGCGCCAGGACTTTCCTACGAGCAGTACTTC,CASSLAPGLSYEQYF